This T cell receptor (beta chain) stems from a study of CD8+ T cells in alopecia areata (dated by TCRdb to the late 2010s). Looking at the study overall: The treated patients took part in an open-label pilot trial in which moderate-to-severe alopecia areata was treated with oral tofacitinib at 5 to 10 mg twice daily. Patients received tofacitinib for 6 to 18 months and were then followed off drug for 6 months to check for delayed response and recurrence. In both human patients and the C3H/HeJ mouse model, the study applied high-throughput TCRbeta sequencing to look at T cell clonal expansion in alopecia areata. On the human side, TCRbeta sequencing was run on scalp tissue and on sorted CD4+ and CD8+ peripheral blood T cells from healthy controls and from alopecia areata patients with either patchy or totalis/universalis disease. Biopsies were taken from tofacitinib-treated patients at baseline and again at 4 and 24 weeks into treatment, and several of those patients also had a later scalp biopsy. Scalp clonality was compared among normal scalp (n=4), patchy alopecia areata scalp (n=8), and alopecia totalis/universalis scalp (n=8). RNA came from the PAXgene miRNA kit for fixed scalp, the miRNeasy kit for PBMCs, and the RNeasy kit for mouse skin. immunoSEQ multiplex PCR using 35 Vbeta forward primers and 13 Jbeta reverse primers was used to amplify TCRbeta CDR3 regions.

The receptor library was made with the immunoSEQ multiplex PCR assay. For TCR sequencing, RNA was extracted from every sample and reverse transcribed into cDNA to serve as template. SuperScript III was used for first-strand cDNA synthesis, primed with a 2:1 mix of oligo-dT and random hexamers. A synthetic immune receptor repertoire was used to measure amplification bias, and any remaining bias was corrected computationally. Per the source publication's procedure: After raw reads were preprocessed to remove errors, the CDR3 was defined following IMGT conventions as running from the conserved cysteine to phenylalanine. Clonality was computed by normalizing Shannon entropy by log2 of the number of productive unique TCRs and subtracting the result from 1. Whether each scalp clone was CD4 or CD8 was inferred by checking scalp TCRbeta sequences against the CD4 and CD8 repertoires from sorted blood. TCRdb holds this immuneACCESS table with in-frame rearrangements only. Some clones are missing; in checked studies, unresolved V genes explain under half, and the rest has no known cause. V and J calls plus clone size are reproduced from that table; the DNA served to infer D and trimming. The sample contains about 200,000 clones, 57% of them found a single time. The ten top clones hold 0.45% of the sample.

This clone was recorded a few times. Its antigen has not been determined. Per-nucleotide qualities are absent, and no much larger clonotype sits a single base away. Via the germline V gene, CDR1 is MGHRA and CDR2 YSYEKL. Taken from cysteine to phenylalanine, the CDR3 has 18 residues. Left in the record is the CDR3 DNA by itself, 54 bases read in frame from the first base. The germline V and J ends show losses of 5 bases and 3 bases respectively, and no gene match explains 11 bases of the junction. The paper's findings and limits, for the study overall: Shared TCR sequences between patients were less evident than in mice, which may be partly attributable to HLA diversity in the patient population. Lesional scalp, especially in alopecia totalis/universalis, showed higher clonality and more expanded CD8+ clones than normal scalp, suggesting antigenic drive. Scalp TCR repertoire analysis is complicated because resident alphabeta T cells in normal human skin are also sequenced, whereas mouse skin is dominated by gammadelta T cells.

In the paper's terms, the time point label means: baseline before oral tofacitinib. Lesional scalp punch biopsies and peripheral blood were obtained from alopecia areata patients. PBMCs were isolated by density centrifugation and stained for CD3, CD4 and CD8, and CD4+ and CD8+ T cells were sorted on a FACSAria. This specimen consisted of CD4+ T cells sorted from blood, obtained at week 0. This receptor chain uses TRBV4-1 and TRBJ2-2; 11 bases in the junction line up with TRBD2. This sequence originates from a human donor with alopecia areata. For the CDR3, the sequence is CASSTQLAGGPYTGELFF. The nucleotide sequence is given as TGCGCCAGCAGCACCCAATTAGCGGGAGGGCCCTACACCGGGGAGCTGTTTTTT.